This TCR beta chain came from a study of blood T cell repertoires in COVID-19. Germline values: CDR1 SGHDN, CDR2 FVKESK. The V segment lost 4 bases and the J segment 0 bases; nucleotides outside the gene matches: 4. The CDR3 contains 16 residues. Clones were read by immunoSEQ multiplex PCR, and TCRdb kept only the in-frame ones, dropping some. The sample has hundreds of thousands of clones, about 87% seen once. The chain combines TRBV14 with TRBJ2-4, with 9 bases aligning to TRBD2. The clonotype was recovered from a middle-aged man in a cohort exposed to, infected with or recovered from COVID-19 (not recorded which). The sequencing input was PBMCs or T cells enriched from blood (not recorded which). The CDR3 DNA sequence: TGTGCCAGCAGCCTCACTAGCGGGCTAGCCAAAAACATTCAGTACTTC. Protein sequence: CASSLTSGLAKNIQYF.